The following is a TCR beta chain sequence with its context. What it binds is unknown. This record comes from a study of T cell responses to AZD1222 COVID-19 vaccine. Regarding the study as a whole: Reports indicate that nearly half of spike-specific TCRs are directed at unmutated variant regions. Spike regions recognized by vaccine-associated CD4 TCRs spanned the protein, led by 160-218 and 743-854.

Germline values: CDR1 LNHDA, CDR2 SQIVND (reference sequence). Trimming removed 0 bases from V and 4 bases from J, with 4 bases in between. This CDR3 contains 14 residues. Assay: immunoSEQ multiplex PCR; the TCRdb copy retains only in-frame clones and omits some. Seen here are 160,000 or so clones, about nine tenths observed once, and the top ten hold around 1.9%. The chain recombines TRBV19 with TRBJ1-6; D remains unclear. The sequenced sample was peripheral blood, obtained on day 0 of AZD1222 vaccination. The TCR was taken from an adult in good health. The CDR3 sequence: CASSIEGYNSPLHF. Here the CDR3 DNA reads TGTGCCAGTAGTATAGAGGGTTATAATTCACCCCTCCACTTT.